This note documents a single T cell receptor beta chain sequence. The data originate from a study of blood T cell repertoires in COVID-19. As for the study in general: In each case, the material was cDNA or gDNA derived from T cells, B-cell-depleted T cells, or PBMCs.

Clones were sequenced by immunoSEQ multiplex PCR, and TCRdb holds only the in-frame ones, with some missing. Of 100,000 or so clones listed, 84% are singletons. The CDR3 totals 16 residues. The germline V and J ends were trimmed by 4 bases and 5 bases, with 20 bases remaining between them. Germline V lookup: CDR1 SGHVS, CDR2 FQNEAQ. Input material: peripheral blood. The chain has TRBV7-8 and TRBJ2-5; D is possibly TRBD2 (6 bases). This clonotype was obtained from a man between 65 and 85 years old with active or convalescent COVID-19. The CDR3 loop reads CASSSWDSGVEETQYF. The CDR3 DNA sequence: TGTGCCAGCAGCTCGTGGGACTCGGGCGTCGAGGAGACCCAGTACTTC.